This entry lists 2 T cell receptor beta chains sequenced from one sample in a study of Ad26.COV2.S vaccination and SARS-CoV-2 variants. Using immunoSEQ multiplex PCR, the repertoire was profiled, and TCRdb retains in-frame clones only, with some absent. The sample includes fewer than 800,000 clones, around 89% of them seen just once. Documented treatment: 15 to 20 received Ad26.COV2.S at low or high dose, single or two shots; roughly 5 received placebo; per-sample allocation not given. Sample collection was performed on day 63 after the first vaccine or placebo injection. The material sequenced was peripheral blood, taken in a trial of Ad26.COV2.S vaccine versus placebo. The receptors here all came from a person aged 18-65 years who received the Ad26.COV2.S COVID-19 vaccine or a placebo.

The chain carries TRBV9 and TRBJ2-1, with TRBD2 matching 8 bases. V lost 3 bases to trimming and J lost 4 bases; unmatched junction nucleotides: 6. CDR1 SGDLS and CDR2 YYNGEE come from the germline V gene. The CDR3 contains 15 residues. CDR3 nucleotides: TGTGCCAGCAGCGCTACCGGGGGGGCATACAATGAGCAGTTCTTC. This gives the protein CASSATGGAYNEQFF.

This clone occurred once. This chain uses TRBV13 with TRBJ2-3, with TRBD1 matching over 7 bases. The CDR3 runs to 15 residues. Germline CDR1 PRHDT, CDR2 FYEKMQ (reference sequence). V lost 6 bases to trimming and J lost 6 bases; unmatched junction nucleotides: 12. The CDR3 is CASSRQQGMGDTQYF. In nucleotides, the CDR3 is TGTGCCAGCAGTCGTCAACAGGGGATGGGTGATACGCAGTATTTT.